This T cell receptor beta chain was captured by sequencing in a study of control samples from healthy donors and cancer patients (dated by TCRdb to 2019 to 2021). The method was the immunoSEQ multiplex PCR assay. TCRdb holds this immuneACCESS table with in-frame rearrangements only. Some clones are missing; in checked studies, unresolved V genes explain under half, and the rest has no known cause. The sample table shows around 200,000 clones, and just under 95% are seen once. Almost 1.5% of the sample belongs to the ten largest clones. Comment on this clone: Its antigen remains unidentified. Nothing much larger sits one base from this clone, and base qualities are not available.

The CDR3 covers 16 residues, taking in both the cysteine and the phenylalanine. The retained sequence is limited to the CDR3, 48 bases, with the frame set at the first base. V loses 5 bases, J loses 3 bases, and the germline ends lie 17 bases apart. The germline V gene (reference sequence) supplies CDR1 PRHDT and CDR2 FYEKMQ. The sequence is built from TRBV13 and TRBJ2-1; the D region is possibly TRBD1 or TRBD2, each matching across 5 bases. Specimen: blood. The receptor comes from a man between 18 and 29 years old in good health. The DNA reads as follows: TGTGCCAGCAGCCATCTGGGCTGGGACCACTACAATGAGCAGTTCTTC. It codes for CASSHLGWDHYNEQFF.